The T cell receptor beta chain under discussion was sequenced for a study of blood T cell repertoires in COVID-19. Study-level information: Both acute and convalescent COVID-19 samples were obtained from the United States, Italy and Spain. T cells, B-cell-depleted T cells, or PBMCs provided the cDNA or gDNA that served as material.

This CDR3 has 12 residues. The V end was cut by 10 bases, the J end by 3 bases, with 12 bases between. Germline V lookup: CDR1 MNHEY, CDR2 SVGAGI. Seattle's cohort entered during active infection and was followed longitudinally. In the authors' workflow: Using reference gene primer amplification, nucleated cell counts were estimated. Generated by immunoSEQ multiplex PCR, the TCRdb table keeps only in-frame clones and is missing some. V and J calls plus clone size are reproduced from that table; the DNA served to infer D and trimming. The repertoire holds around 82,000 clones, with about 86% as singletons.

The specimen was peripheral blood. The sequence was collected from a man older than 75 with COVID-19, enrolled during active disease. The J gene is TRBJ1-1, the V gene TRBV6-5; D may be TRBD1 (5 bases). CDR3: CATLIGDTEAFF. The CDR3 region has the DNA TGTGCCACCCTAATAGGGGACACTGAAGCTTTCTTT.